The present T cell receptor beta chain was sequenced within a study of somatic mutations in cytotoxic T cells in rheumatoid arthritis (TCRdb year 2017). Regarding the study in general: Peripheral blood (approximately 32 ml EDTA) was collected from patients immediately after diagnosis and before any treatment began. To characterize clonality, the study used TCRB deep sequencing while asking whether somatic mutations are carried by expanded CD8+ T-cell clones in newly diagnosed, untreated rheumatoid arthritis. Median age was essentially the same in the patient group and the control group. TCRB deep sequencing covered 50 to 75 patients with rheumatoid arthritis along with approximately 20 healthy controls. Some T-cell populations stained with V beta antibodies were sorted by flow on a FACSAria II or Sony SH800 to nearly 100% purity, with sorted V beta1+ cells additionally subjected to TCRB sequencing. Summary of the overall study and its limitations: In patients, CD8+ clonality rose with age (Spearman r ~ 0.53), which was not the case in healthy controls. CD8+ T-cell clonality did not differ significantly between rheumatoid arthritis patients and age-matched healthy controls. Viral specificity could not be ruled out by absence from virus-specific databases, and the antigen targets of the expanded CD8+ clones remained unknown. The slight underrepresentation of TRBV07 in patients was not corrected for multiple comparisons. Several identical CD8+ TCRB sequences were found in both blood and synovial fluid, and in about an eighth of the roughly 65 patients the largest CD8+ clone exceeded 20% of CD8+ cells.

V loses 4 bases, J loses 0 bases, and the germline ends lie 16 bases apart. CDR1 and CDR2 are drawn from the germline V gene (reference sequence): MNHEY, SMNVEV. The CDR3 has 17 amino acids, counting the end cysteine and phenylalanine. Kept here is only the CDR3 DNA, which spans 51 bases and is read in frame from base 1. Positive magnetic bead selection on an AutoMACS was used to isolate CD4+ and CD8+ cells, with flow cytometry used to check purity. A TCR V beta antibody panel was used in flow cytometry to screen first for clonal expansions, which were then characterized by TCRB deep sequencing of sorted CD8+ fractions. Ficoll-Paque PLUS density gradient separation was used to isolate peripheral blood mononuclear cells. Nucleospin Tissue or Tissue XS kits were used to extract DNA from CD4-enriched, CD8-enriched or PBMC samples, and a Qubit 2.0 fluorometer was used for quantification. The immunoSEQ assay was applied to genomic DNA for TCRB CDR3 sequencing. The authors' pipeline ran thus. Only a few patient CD8+ clones larger than 1% matched published virus-specific TCRB sequences when compared against them. The analyses included only productive TCRB rearrangements. Defining a clone by its unique TCRB CDR3 sequence, the study calculated clonality as a productive clonality index derived from Shannon entropy. The template counts of each clone relative to the total templates per sample were used to calculate repertoire overlap between two samples. V-gene usage measured by flow cytometry correlated with TCRB sequencing V-gene usage, with a Spearman r of around 0.59. TCRdb re-hosts the immuneACCESS table, in-frame sequences only. Its copies lack some clones; in the studies checked, an unresolved V gene accounts for under half of them, and the cause for the rest is not known. V and J calls and clone size are as listed in that table; D and trimming were resolved from the DNA. The sample has some 20,000 clones on record, approximately 80% of them singletons. Jointly, the top ten make up 9.5% to 12% of the sample.

Points on this clone: The antigen it recognizes is unknown. Nothing much larger sits one base from this clone, and base qualities are not available.

This sequence originates from a man between 18 and 29 years old with rheumatoid arthritis. The sequencing input was CD8+ T cells sorted from blood. The chain is encoded by TRBV27 joined to TRBJ2-1; a tentative D match to TRBD1 spans 5 bases. The nucleotide sequence reads TGTGCCAGCAGTTCGACAGTTGATCCAAGCTCCTACAATGAGCAGTTCTTC. Protein translation: CASSSTVDPSSYNEQFF.